This section outlines one TCR beta chain sequence together with its context. This clonotype was found many times. The clone's antigen remains unknown. No quality values exist for individual bases; no much larger clone is one base distant. The study deep-sequenced TCR repertoires of sorted CD4+ and CD8+ blood T cells from severe aplastic anemia patients and healthy subjects. Ficoll-Paque density gradient centrifugation was used to isolate peripheral blood mononuclear cells. Before DNA extraction, CD4+ and CD8+ T cells were sorted by FACS or by magnetic beads. The data derive from a study of CD8+CD57+ T cells in acquired aplastic anemia (dated by TCRdb to the late 2010s). About the investigation overall: DNA extracted from sorted CD4+ and CD8+ cells had a mean of about 3.2 ug, with a range of 0.2 to 27.4 ug.

TCR beta VDJ combination and CDR3 sequence profiling used genomic DNA as the template. An Illumina HiSeq 2000 was used for TCR repertoire sequencing. The study's own analysis went as follows. Repertoires were assessed using TRBV/TRBJ rearrangement plots, CDR3 size and DJ length profiles, and Simpson's diversity index. Whichever DNA sequence was most abundant in the deep sequencing data was defined as the immunodominant clone. CDR3 amino acid sequences were screened for sharing across subjects and compared with published repertoires and the VDJdb database. TCRdb redid the processing of the public reads, applying fastp at Q25 and MiXCR, and retained in-frame beta chains. Rows with one shared CDR3 protein collapse into an entry with the most common genes and DNA. TCRdb's processing, not the study's, gives the V and J calls here. This sample holds about 190,000 distinct CDR3 sequences; around 65% were observed only once. The ten most abundant clones make up 46% of the sample.

What the work shows at the level of the full study, not this receptor alone: CD8+ Simpson's diversity did not differ significantly between patients and healthy controls (P=0.060). Approximately 27 CD8+ CDR3 sequences were found in both patients and controls but appeared to be highly expressed in patients and within the immunodominant clones of the patients.

Cut back by 6 bases and 9 bases, the V and J ends lie 12 bases apart. Per the germline V gene, MNHEY is the CDR1 and SVGEGT is the CDR2. The CDR3 goes from the cysteine to the phenylalanine over 12 residues. Only the CDR3 portion is preserved as DNA: 36 bases, with reading frame beginning at the first base. In this chain, TRBV6-2 or TRBV6-3 is recombined with TRBJ2-1; a tentative D call is TRBD2 (7 bases match). The clonotype originates from a human donor with severe aplastic anemia or a healthy control (not recorded which). Sequencing used sorted CD4+, CD8+, or CD8+CD57+ T cells (not recorded which) from PBMCs. For the CDR3, the sequence is CASSPGGPEQFF. The nucleotide sequence is given as TGTGCCAGCAGCCCCGGGGGGCCTGAGCAGTTCTTC.